Given below is one T cell receptor (beta chain) in context. Its antigen is currently unknown. This entry comes from a study of blood T cells in healthy people across ages. Study-level information: Capture via template switching afforded approximately one barcoded beta molecule per two T cells. Notes on the study in general: Long-lived donors had more naive CD4+ cells and higher diversity than aged donors.

PCR was performed a second time for about 7 to 11 cycles using a sample-barcoded 5' primer and a J-beta primer mix. MiXCR was run by TCRdb on the 5' RACE reads, yielding one entry per CDR3 protein. The data contain approximately 810,000 distinct CDR3 sequences, 25% to 35% of them singletons. Deletions cut 6 bases from V and 2 bases from J, with 13 bases between. The CDR3 totals 15 residues. The germline V gene has CDR1 MNHEY and CDR2 SVGEGT. The genes are TRBV6-2 or TRBV6-3 and TRBJ2-2, with TRBD1 as a possible D gene (6 bases). This TCR was recovered from an elderly woman in good health. The specimen sequenced was blood. The CDR3 loop is CASSPTGQNTGELFF. In DNA form, the CDR3 reads TGTGCCAGCAGCCCCACGGGACAAAACACCGGGGAGCTGTTTTTT.